This T cell receptor (beta chain) was identified in a study of blood T cells in healthy people across ages. In the case of this clonotype: As yet, its antigen is unknown.

Study results and limitations: Older age went with lower TCR beta diversity per million T cells, in a roughly linear way.

It was with a sample-barcoded 5' primer and a J-beta primer mix that a second PCR of about 7 to 12 cycles was run. TCRdb recomputed calls from the 5' RACE reads with MiXCR, one row per CDR3 protein. The data show more than 1,400,000 distinct CDR3 sequences, 40% to 50% seen once. This CDR3 is built from 12 residues. Germline CDR1 and CDR2: SNHLY and FYNNEI. V was pared by 7 bases and J by 5 bases, with 12 bases between. Sequencing input: blood. This receptor was identified in a woman under 30 in good health. The chain couples TRBV2 to TRBJ2-7; D is unresolved. CDR3 region: CASNRGVNEQYF. DNA of the CDR3: TGTGCCAGCAATCGTGGTGTCAACGAGCAGTACTTC.